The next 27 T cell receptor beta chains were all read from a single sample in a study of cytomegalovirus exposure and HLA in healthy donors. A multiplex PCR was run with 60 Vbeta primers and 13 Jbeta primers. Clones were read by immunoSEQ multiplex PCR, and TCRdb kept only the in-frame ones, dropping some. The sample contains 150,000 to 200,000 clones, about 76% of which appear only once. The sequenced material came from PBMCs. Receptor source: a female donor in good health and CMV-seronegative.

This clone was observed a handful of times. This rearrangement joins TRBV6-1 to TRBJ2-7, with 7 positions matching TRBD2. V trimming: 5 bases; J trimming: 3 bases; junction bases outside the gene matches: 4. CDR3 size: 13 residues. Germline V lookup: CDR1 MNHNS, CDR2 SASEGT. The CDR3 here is CASSPSGDYEQYF. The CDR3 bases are TGTGCCAGCAGTCCCAGCGGGGACTACGAGCAGTACTTC.

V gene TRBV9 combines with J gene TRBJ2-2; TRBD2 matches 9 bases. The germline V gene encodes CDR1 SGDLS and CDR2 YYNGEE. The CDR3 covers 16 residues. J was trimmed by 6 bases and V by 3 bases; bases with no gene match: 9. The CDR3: CASSDPGLALAGELFF. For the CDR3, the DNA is TGTGCCAGCAGCGATCCGGGACTAGCCCTCGCCGGGGAGCTGTTTTTT.

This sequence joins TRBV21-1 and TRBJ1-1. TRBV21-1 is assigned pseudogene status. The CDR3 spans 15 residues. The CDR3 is CASSKERGGETEAFF. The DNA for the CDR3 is TGTGCCAGCAGCAAAGAAAGAGGGGGGGAGACTGAAGCTTTCTTT.

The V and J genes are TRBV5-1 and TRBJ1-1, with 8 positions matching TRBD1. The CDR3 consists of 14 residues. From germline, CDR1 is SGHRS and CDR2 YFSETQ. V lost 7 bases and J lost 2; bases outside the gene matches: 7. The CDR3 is CASWATGANTEAFF. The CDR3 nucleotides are TGCGCCAGCTGGGCGACAGGGGCAAACACTGAAGCTTTCTTT.

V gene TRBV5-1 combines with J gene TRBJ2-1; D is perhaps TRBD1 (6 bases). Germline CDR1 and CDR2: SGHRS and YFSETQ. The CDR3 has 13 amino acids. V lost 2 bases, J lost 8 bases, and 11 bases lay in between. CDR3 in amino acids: CASSFQGNDEQFF. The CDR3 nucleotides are TGCGCCAGCAGCTTCCAGGGGAACGATGAGCAGTTCTTC.

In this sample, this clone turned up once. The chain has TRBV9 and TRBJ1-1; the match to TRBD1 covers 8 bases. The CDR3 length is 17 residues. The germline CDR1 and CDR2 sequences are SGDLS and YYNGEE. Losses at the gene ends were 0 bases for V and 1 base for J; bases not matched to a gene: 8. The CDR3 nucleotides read TGTGCCAGCAGCGTAGCCCTCGGACAGGGTTCGAACACTGAAGCTTTCTTT. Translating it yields CASSVALGQGSNTEAFF.

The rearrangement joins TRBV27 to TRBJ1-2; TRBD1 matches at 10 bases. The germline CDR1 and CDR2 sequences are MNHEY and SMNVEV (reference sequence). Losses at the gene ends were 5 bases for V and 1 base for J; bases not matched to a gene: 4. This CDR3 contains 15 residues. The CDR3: CASSTWTGGNYGYTF. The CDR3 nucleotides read TGTGCCAGCAGTACTTGGACAGGGGGTAACTATGGCTACACCTTC.

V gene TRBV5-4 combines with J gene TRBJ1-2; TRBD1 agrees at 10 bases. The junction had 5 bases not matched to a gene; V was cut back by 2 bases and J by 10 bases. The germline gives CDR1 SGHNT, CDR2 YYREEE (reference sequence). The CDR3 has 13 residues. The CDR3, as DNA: TGTGCCAGCAGCTTCGACAGGGGGCGACTCTACACCTTC. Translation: CASSFDRGRLYTF.

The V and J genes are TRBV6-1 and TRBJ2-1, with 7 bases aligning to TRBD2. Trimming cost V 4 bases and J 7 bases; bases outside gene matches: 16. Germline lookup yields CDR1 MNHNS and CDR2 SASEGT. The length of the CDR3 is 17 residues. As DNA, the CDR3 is TGTGCCAGCAGTGCCCCGGCCTCGCGGGAGTTGAGGAATGAGCAGTTCTTC. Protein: CASSAPASRELRNEQFF.

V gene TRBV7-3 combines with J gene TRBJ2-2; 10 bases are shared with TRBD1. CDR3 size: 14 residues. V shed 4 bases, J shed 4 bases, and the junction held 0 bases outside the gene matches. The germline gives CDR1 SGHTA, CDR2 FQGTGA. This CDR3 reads CASSWTGGTGELFF. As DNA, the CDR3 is TGTGCCAGCAGCTGGACAGGGGGCACCGGGGAGCTGTTTTTT.

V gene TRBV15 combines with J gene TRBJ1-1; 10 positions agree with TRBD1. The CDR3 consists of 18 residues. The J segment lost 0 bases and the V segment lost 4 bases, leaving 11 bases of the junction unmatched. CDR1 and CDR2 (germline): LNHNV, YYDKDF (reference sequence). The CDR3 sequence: CATSKRQGAISVNTEAFF. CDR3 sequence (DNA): TGTGCCACCAGCAAAAGACAGGGGGCGATATCGGTGAACACTGAAGCTTTCTTT.

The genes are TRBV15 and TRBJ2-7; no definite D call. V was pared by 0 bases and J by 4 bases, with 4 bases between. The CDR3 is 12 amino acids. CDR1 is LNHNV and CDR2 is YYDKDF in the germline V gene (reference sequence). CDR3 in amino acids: CATSRDFYEQYF. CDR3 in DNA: TGTGCCACCAGCAGAGACTTTTACGAGCAGTACTTC.

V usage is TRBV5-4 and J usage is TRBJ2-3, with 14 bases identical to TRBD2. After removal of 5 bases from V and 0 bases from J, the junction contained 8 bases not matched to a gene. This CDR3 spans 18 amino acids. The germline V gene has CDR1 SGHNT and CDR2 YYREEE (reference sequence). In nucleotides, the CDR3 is TGTGCCAGCAGATCCGGGACTAGCGGGAGAACTAGCACAGATACGCAGTATTTT. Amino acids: CASRSGTSGRTSTDTQYF.

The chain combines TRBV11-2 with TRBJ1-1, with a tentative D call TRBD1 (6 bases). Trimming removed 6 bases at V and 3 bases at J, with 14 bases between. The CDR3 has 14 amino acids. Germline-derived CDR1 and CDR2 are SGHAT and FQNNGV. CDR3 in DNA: TGTGCCAGCAGAACCGGACAGACCTACACTGAAGCTTTCTTT. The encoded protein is CASRTGQTYTEAFF. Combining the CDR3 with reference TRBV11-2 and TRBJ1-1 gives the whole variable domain EAGVAQSPRYKIIEKRQSVAFWCNPISGHATLYWYQQILGQGPKLLIQFQNNGVVDDSQLPKDRFSAERLKGVDSTLKIQPAKLEDSAVYLCASRTGQTYTEAFFGQGTRLTVV.

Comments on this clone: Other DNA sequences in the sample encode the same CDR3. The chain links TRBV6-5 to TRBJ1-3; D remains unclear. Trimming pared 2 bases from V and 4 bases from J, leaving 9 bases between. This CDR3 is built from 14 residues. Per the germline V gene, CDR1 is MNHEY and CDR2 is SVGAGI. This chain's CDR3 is CASSYRGGGNTIYF. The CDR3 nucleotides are TGTGCCAGCAGTTACAGAGGAGGCGGAAACACCATATATTTT.

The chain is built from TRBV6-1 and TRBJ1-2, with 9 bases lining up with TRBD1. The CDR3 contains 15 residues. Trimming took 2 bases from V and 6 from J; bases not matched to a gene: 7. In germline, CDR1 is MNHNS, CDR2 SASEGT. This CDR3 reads CASSEPGQGMDGYTF. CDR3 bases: TGTGCCAGCAGTGAACCGGGACAGGGCATGGATGGCTACACCTTC.

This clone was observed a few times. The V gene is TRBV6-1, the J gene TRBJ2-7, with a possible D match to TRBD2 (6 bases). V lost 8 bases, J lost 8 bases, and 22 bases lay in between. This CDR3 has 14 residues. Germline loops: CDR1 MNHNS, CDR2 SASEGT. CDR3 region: CASSELGGTVQQYF. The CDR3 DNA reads TGTGCCAGCTCCGAACTGGGGGGTACGGTCCAGCAGTACTTC.

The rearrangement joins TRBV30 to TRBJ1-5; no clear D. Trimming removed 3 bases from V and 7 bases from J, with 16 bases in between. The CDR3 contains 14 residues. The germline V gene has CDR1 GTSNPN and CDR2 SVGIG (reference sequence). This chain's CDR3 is CAWRAPGAGQPQHF. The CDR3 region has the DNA TGTGCCTGGAGGGCCCCGGGAGCAGGCCAGCCCCAGCATTTT.

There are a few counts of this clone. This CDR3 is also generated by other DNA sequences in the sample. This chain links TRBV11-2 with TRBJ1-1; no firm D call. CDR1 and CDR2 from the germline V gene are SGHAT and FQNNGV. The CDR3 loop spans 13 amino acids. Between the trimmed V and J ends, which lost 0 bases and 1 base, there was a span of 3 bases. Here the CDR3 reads CASSLDRNTEAFF. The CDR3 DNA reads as TGTGCCAGCAGCTTAGATCGGAACACTGAAGCTTTCTTT.

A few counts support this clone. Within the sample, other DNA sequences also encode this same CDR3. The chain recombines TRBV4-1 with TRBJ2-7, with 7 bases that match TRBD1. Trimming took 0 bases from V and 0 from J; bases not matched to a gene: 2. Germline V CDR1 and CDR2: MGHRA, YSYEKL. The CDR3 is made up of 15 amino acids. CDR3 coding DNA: TGCGCCAGCAGCCAAGACAGGGGGAGCTCCTACGAGCAGTACTTC. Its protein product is CASSQDRGSSYEQYF.

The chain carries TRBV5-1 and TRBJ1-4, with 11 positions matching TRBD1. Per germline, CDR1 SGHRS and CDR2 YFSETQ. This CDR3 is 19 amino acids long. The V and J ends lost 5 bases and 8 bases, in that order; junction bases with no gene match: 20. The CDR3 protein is CASRAWIGTGGFEREKLFF. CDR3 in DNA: TGCGCCAGCAGAGCTTGGATCGGGACAGGGGGGTTTGAGCGGGAAAAACTGTTTTTT. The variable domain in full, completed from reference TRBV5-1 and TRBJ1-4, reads KAGVTQTPRYLIKTRGQQVTLSCSPISGHRSVSWYQQTPGQGLQFLFEYFSETQRNKGNFPGRFSGRQFSNSRSEMNVSTLELGDSALYLCASRAWIGTGGFEREKLFFGSGTQLSVL.

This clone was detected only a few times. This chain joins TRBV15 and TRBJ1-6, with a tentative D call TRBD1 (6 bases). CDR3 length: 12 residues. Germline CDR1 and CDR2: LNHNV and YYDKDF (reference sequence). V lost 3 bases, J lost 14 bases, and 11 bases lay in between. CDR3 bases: TGTGCCACCAGCAGCACAGGGTATACCCTCCACTTT. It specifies CATSSTGYTLHF.

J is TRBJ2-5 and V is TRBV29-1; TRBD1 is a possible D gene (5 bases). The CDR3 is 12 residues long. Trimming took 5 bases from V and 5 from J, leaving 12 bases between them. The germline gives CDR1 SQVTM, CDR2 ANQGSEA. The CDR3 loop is CSVSQGSETQYF. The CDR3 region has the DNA TGCAGCGTTTCCCAGGGCTCTGAGACCCAGTACTTC.

CDR3 DNA: TGTGCCAGCAGTGAGGTACCGAGAAACACCGGGGAGCTGTTTTTT. Amino acids: CASSEVPRNTGELFF. The rearrangement joins TRBV2 to TRBJ2-2, with unresolved D. Germline lookup yields CDR1 SNHLY and CDR2 FYNNEI. The V gene lost 3 bases and the J gene lost 2 bases, with 10 bases spanning the gap. CDR3 length: 15 amino acids.

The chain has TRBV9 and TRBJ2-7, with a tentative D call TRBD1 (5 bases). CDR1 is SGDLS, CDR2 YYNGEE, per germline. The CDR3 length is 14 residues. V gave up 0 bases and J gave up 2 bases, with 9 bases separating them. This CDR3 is CASSVGGSTYEQYF. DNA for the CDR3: TGTGCCAGCAGCGTAGGGGGCTCAACCTACGAGCAGTACTTC.

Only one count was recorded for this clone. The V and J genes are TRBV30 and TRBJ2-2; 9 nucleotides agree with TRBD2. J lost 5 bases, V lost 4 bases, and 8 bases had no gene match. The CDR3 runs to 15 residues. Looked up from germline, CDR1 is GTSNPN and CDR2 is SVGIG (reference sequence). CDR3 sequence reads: CAWKRNSGRTGELFF. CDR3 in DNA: TGTGCCTGGAAGCGGAATAGCGGGAGAACCGGGGAGCTGTTTTTT.

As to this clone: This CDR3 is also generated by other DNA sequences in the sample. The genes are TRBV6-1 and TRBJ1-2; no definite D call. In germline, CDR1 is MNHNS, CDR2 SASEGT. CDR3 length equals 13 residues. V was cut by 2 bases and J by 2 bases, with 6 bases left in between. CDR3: CASSETGNYGYTF. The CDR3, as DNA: TGTGCCAGCAGTGAAACGGGGAACTATGGCTACACCTTC.